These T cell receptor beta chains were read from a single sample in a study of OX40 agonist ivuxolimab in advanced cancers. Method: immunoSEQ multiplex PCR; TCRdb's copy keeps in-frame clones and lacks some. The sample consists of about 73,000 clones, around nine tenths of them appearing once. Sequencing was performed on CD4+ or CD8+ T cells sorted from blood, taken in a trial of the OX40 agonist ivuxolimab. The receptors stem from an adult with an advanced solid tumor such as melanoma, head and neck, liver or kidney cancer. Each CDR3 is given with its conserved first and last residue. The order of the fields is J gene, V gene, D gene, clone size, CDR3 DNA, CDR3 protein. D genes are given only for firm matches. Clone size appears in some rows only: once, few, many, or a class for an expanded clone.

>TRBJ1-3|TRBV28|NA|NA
TGTGCCAGCCGTATGGGGGGGACTGATGACACCATATATTTT
CASRMGGTDDTIYF
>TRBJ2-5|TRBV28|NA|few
TGTGCCAGCGCAAACCCGGGGGAGACCCAGTACTTC
CASANPGETQYF
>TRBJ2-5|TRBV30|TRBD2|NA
TGTGCCTGCGACAGGGGTACTAGCGGGGGGATCCAAGAGACCCAGTACTTC
CACDRGTSGGIQETQYF
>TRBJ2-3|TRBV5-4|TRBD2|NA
TGTGCCAGCAGCATGGGGGGAGTCGGGAGGGCCAAAGATACGCAGTATTTT
CASSMGGVGRAKDTQYF
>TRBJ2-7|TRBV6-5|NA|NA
TGTGCCAGCAGTTACAGGTCTGTTCTTGACGAGCAGTACTTC
CASSYRSVLDEQYF
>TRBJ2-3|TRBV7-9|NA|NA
TGTGCCAGCAGCTGGCGCACAGATACGCAGTATTTT
CASSWRTDTQYF
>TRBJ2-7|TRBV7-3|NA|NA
TGTGCCAGCAGCTCCTACAGGGCACCCTACGAGCAGTACTTC
CASSSYRAPYEQYF
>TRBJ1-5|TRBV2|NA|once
TGTGCCAGCAGTGTGGATGCCCCGGGTGGCAATCAGCCCCAGCATTTT
CASSVDAPGGNQPQHF
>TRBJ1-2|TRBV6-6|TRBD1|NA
TGTGCCAGCAGTCCCGGGACAGGGGGCTTGGACTATGGCTACACCTTC
CASSPGTGGLDYGYTF
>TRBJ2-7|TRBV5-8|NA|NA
TGTGCCAGCAGCTTGATGTACGGGGTTCCTTACGAGCAGTACTTC
CASSLMYGVPYEQYF
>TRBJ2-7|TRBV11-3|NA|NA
TGTGCCAGCAGCTTAGGCGAGGGGACGAACGAGCAGTACTTC
CASSLGEGTNEQYF
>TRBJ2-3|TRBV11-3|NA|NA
TGTGCCAGCAGCTTAGATCAACAGCCTCCAGATACGCAGTATTTT
CASSLDQQPPDTQYF
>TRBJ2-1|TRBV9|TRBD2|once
TGTGCCAGCAGCGTAGGGAGCGGGGGGAGGGCCTACAATGAGCAGTTCTTC
CASSVGSGGRAYNEQFF
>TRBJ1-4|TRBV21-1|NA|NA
TGTGCCAGCAGAAGGGGAGGAACTAATGAAAAACTGTTTTTT
CASRRGGTNEKLFF
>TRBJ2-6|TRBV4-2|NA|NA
TGTGCCAGCAGCCAAGTCGGGGGATCTGGGGCCAACGTCCTGACTTTC
CASSQVGGSGANVLTF
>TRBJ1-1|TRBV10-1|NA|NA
TGCGCCAGCAGTGAGTCGACACGTGTAATGGCTTTCTTT
CASSESTRVMAFF
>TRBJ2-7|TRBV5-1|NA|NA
TGCGCCAGCAGCTTAGACACCTTAGCCTACGAGCAGTACTTC
CASSLDTLAYEQYF
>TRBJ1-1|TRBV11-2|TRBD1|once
TGTGCCAGCAGCTTAGGGACAGGGAACACTGAAGCTTTCTTT
CASSLGTGNTEAFF
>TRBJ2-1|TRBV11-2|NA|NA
TGTGCCAGCAGCCCCCGTTTGGATGGCGAGCAGTTCTTC
CASSPRLDGEQFF
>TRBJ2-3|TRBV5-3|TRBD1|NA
TGTGCCAGAAGCTTGCGACAGGGTGAGCCAGATACGCAGTATTTT
CARSLRQGEPDTQYF
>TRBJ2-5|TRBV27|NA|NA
TGTGCCAGCAGTTTACGGACACGGACCCAAGAGACCCAGTACTTC
CASSLRTRTQETQYF
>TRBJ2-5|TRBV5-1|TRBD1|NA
TGCGCCAGCAGCTTGGAGGGGACAGGGCCCGAGACCCAGTACTTC
CASSLEGTGPETQYF
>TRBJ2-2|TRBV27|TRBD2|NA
TGTGCCTCCCAGGCGGCGTCTAGCGGGGGTGCCGGGGAGCTGTTTTTT
CASQAASSGGAGELFF
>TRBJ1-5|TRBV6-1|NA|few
TGTGCCAGCAGCTCAGGGATCGTCAATCAGCCCCAGCATTTT
CASSSGIVNQPQHF
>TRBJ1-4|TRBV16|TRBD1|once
TGTGCCAGCAGCATCCGGGACAGGGAAAAACTGTTTTTT
CASSIRDREKLFF
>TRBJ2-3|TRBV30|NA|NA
TGTGCCTGGAGCCCCGGGCAGGGGGGGGTTGATACGCAGTATTTT
CAWSPGQGGVDTQYF
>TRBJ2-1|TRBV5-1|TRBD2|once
TGCGCCAGCAGCCAAAGCGGGGAAACCTACAATGAGCAGTTCTTC
CASSQSGETYNEQFF
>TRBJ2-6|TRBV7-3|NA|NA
TGTGCCAGCAGCGCCGTAGGGGCGGGGACTGGGGCCAACGTCCTGACTTTC
CASSAVGAGTGANVLTF
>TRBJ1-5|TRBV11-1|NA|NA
TGTGCCAGCAGCCCCGACGGGGGGAGCAATCAGCCCCAGCATTTT
CASSPDGGSNQPQHF
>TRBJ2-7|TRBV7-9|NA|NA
TGTGCCAGCAGCTTAACACAGATCTCCTACGAGCAGTACTTC
CASSLTQISYEQYF
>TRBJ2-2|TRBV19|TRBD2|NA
TGTGCCAGTAGTAGAACTGGATCGGGGGGATTCACCGGGGAGCTGTTTTTT
CASSRTGSGGFTGELFF
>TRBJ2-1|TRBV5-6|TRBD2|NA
TGTGCCAGCAGTATAAGGACTAGCGGGAGTGAGCAGTTCTTC
CASSIRTSGSEQFF
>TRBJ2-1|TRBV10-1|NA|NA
TGCGCCAGCAGTGAGACCTACGGGATAGTCTGGGGCAATGAGCAGTTCTTC
CASSETYGIVWGNEQFF
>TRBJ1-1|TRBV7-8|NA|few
TGTGCCAGCAGCCTGAGTCCCGGGGCGACGAACACTGAAGCTTTCTTT
CASSLSPGATNTEAFF
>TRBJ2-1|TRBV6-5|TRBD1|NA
TGTGCCAGCAGTCCCGGGACAGCTTACAATGAGCAGTTCTTC
CASSPGTAYNEQFF
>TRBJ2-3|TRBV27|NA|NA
TGTGCCAGCAGTTTTAGGAGGCTTAGCACAGATACGCAGTATTTT
CASSFRRLSTDTQYF
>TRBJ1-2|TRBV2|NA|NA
TGTGCCAGCAGTTTTGACAGGACGCTCGGTGGCTACACCTTC
CASSFDRTLGGYTF
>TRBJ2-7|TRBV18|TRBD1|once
TGTGCCAGCTCACCACAGGGACAGGGACTCTACGAGCAGTACTTC
CASSPQGQGLYEQYF
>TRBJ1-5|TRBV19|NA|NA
TGTGCCAGTAGTATAGTTACAGGTCCCAATCAGCCCCAGCATTTT
CASSIVTGPNQPQHF
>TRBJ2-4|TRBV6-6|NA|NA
TGTGCCAGCAGACAGTCACTAGCCAAAAACATTCAGTACTTC
CASRQSLAKNIQYF
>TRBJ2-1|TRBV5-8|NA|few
TGTGCCAGCAGCGCCCCGGGACATAGGAATGAGCAGTTCTTC
CASSAPGHRNEQFF
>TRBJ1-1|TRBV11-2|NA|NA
TGTGCCAGCAGCTTCCAGGGTTCGAACACTGAAGCTTTCTTT
CASSFQGSNTEAFF
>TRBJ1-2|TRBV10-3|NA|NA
TGTGCCATCAACCCAGGGACTACTTATGGCTACACCTTC
CAINPGTTYGYTF
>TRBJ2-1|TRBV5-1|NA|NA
TGCGCCAGCAGCTCGGATGGGGTCCTTCTTTCCAATGAGCAGTTCTTC
CASSSDGVLLSNEQFF
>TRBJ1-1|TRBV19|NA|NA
TGTGCCAGTAGTATATCAGCGAACACTGAAGCTTTCTTT
CASSISANTEAFF
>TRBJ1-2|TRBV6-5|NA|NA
TGTGCCAGCAGCCGAAGCGGGGGCGCAAACTATGGCTACACCTTC
CASSRSGGANYGYTF
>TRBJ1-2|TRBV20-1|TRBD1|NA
TGCAGTGCTCAGGGACAGGGGGGCTACACCTTC
CSAQGQGGYTF
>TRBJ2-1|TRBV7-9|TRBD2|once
TGTGCCAGCAGCTCCCGTAGCGGGTTCAGCTCCTACAATGAGCAGTTCTTC
CASSSRSGFSSYNEQFF
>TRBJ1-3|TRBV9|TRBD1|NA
TGTGCCAGCAGCCCGATGGACAGGGTAGGAAACACCATATATTTT
CASSPMDRVGNTIYF
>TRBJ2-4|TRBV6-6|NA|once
TGTGCCAGCAGTTACTCGGCGGGGTCCAAAAACATTCAGTACTTC
CASSYSAGSKNIQYF
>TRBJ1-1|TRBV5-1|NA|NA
TGCGCCAGCAGCTCCCAGACAGGTGCCGTGAACACTGAAGCTTTCTTT
CASSSQTGAVNTEAFF
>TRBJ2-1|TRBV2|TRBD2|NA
TGTGCCAGCACCCCGGGACTAGCGGCCTACAATGAGCAGTTCTTC
CASTPGLAAYNEQFF
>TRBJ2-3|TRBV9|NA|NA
TGTGCCAGCAGCGCGACAGGTTCTTCAGATACGCAGTATTTT
CASSATGSSDTQYF